These 32 T cell receptor beta chains share one sample of origin, sequenced in a study of blood T cell repertoires in COVID-19. Clones were sequenced by immunoSEQ multiplex PCR, and TCRdb holds only the in-frame ones, with some missing. The sample consists of under 200,000 clones, more than 65% of them appearing once. Sequencing was done on a sample of peripheral blood. The source is a man between 65 and 85 years old with active or convalescent COVID-19.

The J gene is TRBJ1-3, the V gene TRBV28; tentatively, D is TRBD1 (6 bases). CDR3 length equals 17 residues. With 8 bases removed from V and 3 bases from J, the gap between germline ends came to 23 bases. Germline V gene data show CDR1 as MDHEN and CDR2 as SYDVKM. The CDR3 is CASRAHTEQGYGNTIYF. For the CDR3, the DNA is TGTGCCAGCCGCGCTCACACGGAACAGGGATATGGAAACACCATATATTTT.

This clone was counted ten times or more. The rearrangement links TRBV5-1 to TRBJ2-7; D remains unclear. Germline-derived CDR1 and CDR2 are SGHRS and YFSETQ. The CDR3 runs 14 residues. V was shortened by 0 bases and J by 1 base, with 8 bases between the two germline ends. CDR3 bases: TGCGCCAGCAGCTTGGACCCGAGTTCCTACGAGCAGTACTTC. Translation: CASSLDPSSYEQYF.

The V and J genes are TRBV28 and TRBJ1-6, with TRBD1 matching over 9 bases. Trimming took 6 bases from V and 8 from J; bases not matched to a gene: 5. The CDR3 contains 14 residues. Germline values: CDR1 MDHEN, CDR2 SYDVKM. As DNA, the CDR3 is TGTGCCAGCAGACCCGGGACAGGGTATTCACCCCTCCACTTT. Its translation: CASRPGTGYSPLHF.

The J gene is TRBJ1-4, the V gene TRBV7-9, with 9 positions matching TRBD1. The CDR3 contains 17 residues. V gave up 6 bases and J gave up 7 bases; unmatched junction bases: 15. CDR1 SEHNR and CDR2 FQNEAQ come from the germline V gene (reference sequence). The CDR3 DNA reads as TGTGCCAGCAGTTTACGGCGGGACAGGGAAGAGGGTGAAAAACTGTTTTTT. Residues: CASSLRRDREEGEKLFF.

This chain connects TRBV6-5 to TRBJ1-5; 8 nucleotides align to TRBD1. V was clipped by 6 bases and J by 4 bases; unmatched bases: 8. CDR3 length: 15 amino acids. The germline CDR1 and CDR2 sequences are MNHEY and SVGAGI. Here the CDR3 reads CASSQDRVRNQPQHF. The DNA of the CDR3 is TGTGCCAGCAGCCAGGACAGGGTTAGAAATCAGCCCCAGCATTTT.

This clone was found once. This chain uses TRBV9 with TRBJ2-7, with TRBD2 identical over 12 bases. The trim removed 3 bases at V and 4 bases at J, leaving 5 bases unmatched. The CDR3 extends over 15 amino acids. CDR1 and CDR2 (germline): SGDLS, YYNGEE. In DNA form, the CDR3 reads TGTGCCAGCAGCGAGGGGGGGACTAGCGGGTACGAGCAGTACTTC. Its protein product is CASSEGGTSGYEQYF.

The chain recombines TRBV7-3 with TRBJ2-7, with D perhaps matching TRBD2 (6 bases). Trimming removed 9 bases at V and 4 bases at J, with 22 bases between. Germline loops: CDR1 SGHTA, CDR2 FQGTGA. The CDR3 is 15 residues long. As DNA, the CDR3 is TGTGCCAGTAGCCTTAAGGGAGGACTAAGTTACGAGCAGTACTTC. Residues: CASSLKGGLSYEQYF. The whole variable domain, filled in from reference TRBV7-3 and TRBJ2-7, reads GAGVSQTPSNKVTEKGKYVELRCDPISGHTALYWYRQSLGQGPEFLIYFQGTGAADDSGLPNDRFFAVRPEGSVSTLKIQRTERGDSAVYLCASSLKGGLSYEQYFGPGTRLTVT.

Written as DNA, the CDR3 is TGTGCCAGCAGCCCCGGCCGGACAGGCTACAATGAGCAGTTCTTC. Translating gives CASSPGRTGYNEQFF. V gene TRBV5-8 combines with J gene TRBJ2-1; 7 bases align to TRBD1. CDR3 length equals 15 residues. Germline V CDR1 and CDR2: SGHTS, YDEGEE. With V trimmed by 4 bases and J by 3 bases, 7 bases remained unmatched.

This rearrangement joins TRBV5-1 to TRBJ2-7; 7 nucleotides line up with TRBD2. CDR1 is SGHRS and CDR2 is YFSETQ in the germline V gene. This CDR3 has 14 residues. Losses at the gene ends were 1 base for V and 7 bases for J; bases not matched to a gene: 8. The CDR3 is CASSLSGGAGEQYF. In DNA, the CDR3 is TGCGCCAGCAGCTTGTCGGGGGGAGCTGGAGAGCAGTACTTC.

The chain joins TRBV7-9 to TRBJ1-4; D perhaps matches TRBD1 (5 bases). Trimming took 1 base from V and 3 from J, leaving 6 bases between them. Germline-derived CDR1 and CDR2 are SEHNR and FQNEAQ (reference sequence). The CDR3 contains 14 residues. CDR3 nucleotides: TGTGCCAGCAGCTTAGGGGGCCCTAATGAAAAACTGTTTTTT. As protein: CASSLGGPNEKLFF.

The rearrangement links TRBV24-1 to TRBJ2-5; 11 nucleotides match TRBD1. CDR1 is KGHDR, CDR2 SFDVKD, per germline. Trimming cost V 3 bases and J 4 bases; bases outside gene matches: 3. The CDR3 is made up of 15 amino acids. The CDR3 DNA follows: TGTGCCACCAGTGATCGGGACAGGGGGGGAGAGACCCAGTACTTC. Translated, it gives CATSDRDRGGETQYF.

This chain links TRBV5-1 with TRBJ1-4, with TRBD1 matching 8 bases. V shed 4 bases and J 4 bases; nucleotides not matched to a gene: 9. Germline values: CDR1 SGHRS, CDR2 YFSETQ. The CDR3 extends over 16 amino acids. CDR3 nucleotides: TGCGCCAGCAGCCCCGGGACAGGCGGCGTTAATGAAAAACTGTTTTTT. Translated: CASSPGTGGVNEKLFF.

This clone was seen a few times. The genes are TRBV6-6 and TRBJ1-1; D ambiguous. Germline values: CDR1 MNHNY, CDR2 SVGAGI (reference sequence). The CDR3 length is 13 residues. V lost 7 bases and J lost 4, with 13 bases in between. The CDR3 bases are TGTGCCAGCACCTACGAGGCACTCACTGAAGCTTTCTTT. The encoded protein is CASTYEALTEAFF.

The genes are TRBV28 and TRBJ1-1; D is undetermined. Trimming removed 6 bases from V and 0 bases from J, with 11 bases in between. CDR1 and CDR2 from the germline V gene are MDHEN and SYDVKM. The CDR3 length is 14 residues. CDR3 amino acids: CASRYSQMNTEAFF. CDR3 bases: TGTGCCAGCAGGTACAGTCAAATGAACACTGAAGCTTTCTTT. Looking up the rest from reference TRBV28 and TRBJ1-1 gives the full variable domain: DVKVTQSSRYLVKRTGEKVFLECVQDMDHENMFWYRQDPGLGLRLIYFSYDVKMKEKGDIPEGYSVSREKKERFSLILESASTNQTSMYLCASRYSQMNTEAFFGQGTRLTVV.

This clone was recorded a few times. This chain joins TRBV19 and TRBJ1-4; 7 nucleotides line up with TRBD1. Trimming took 6 bases from V and 0 from J; bases not matched to a gene: 10. In germline, CDR1 is LNHDA, CDR2 SQIVND (reference sequence). This CDR3 spans 17 amino acids. The CDR3 protein is CASSPSRGPATNEKLFF. The CDR3 nucleotides are TGTGCCAGTAGCCCCTCGAGGGGGCCCGCAACTAATGAAAAACTGTTTTTT.

The chain couples TRBV4-3 to TRBJ2-6, with D maybe TRBD1 (6 bases). Deletions cut 5 bases from V and 7 bases from J, with 21 bases between. This CDR3 region has 17 residues. Germline V gene sequence: CDR1 LGHNA, CDR2 YSLEER. CDR3 coding DNA: TGCGCCAGCAGCTTCAGCCGGGACACCCTGGGAGCCAACGTCCTGACTTTC. Protein: CASSFSRDTLGANVLTF.

This clone has only one observation. This chain joins TRBV5-4 and TRBJ2-2, with 7 nucleotides matching TRBD2. This CDR3 is built from 16 residues. The ends lost 4 bases at V and 2 bases at J; junction bases unmatched: 8. The V gene's germline CDR1 is SGHNT and CDR2 YYREEE (reference sequence). CDR3: CASSTYGGSNTGELFF. The CDR3 bases are TGTGCCAGCAGCACCTATGGCGGGAGTAACACCGGGGAGCTGTTTTTT.

The chain has TRBV7-9 and TRBJ2-5, with 7 bases that match TRBD2. Germline V gives CDR1 SEHNR, CDR2 FQNEAQ (reference sequence). The CDR3 extends over 17 amino acids. Trimming cost V 5 bases and J 4 bases; bases outside gene matches: 16. CDR3 sequence reads: CASSLLLGGRILETQYF. In DNA, the CDR3 is TGTGCCAGCAGCCTCCTTCTTGGCGGGAGAATTTTAGAGACCCAGTACTTC.

The V and J genes are TRBV27 and TRBJ2-5; TRBD1 matches 9 bases. The V and J ends lost 0 bases and 4 bases, in that order; junction bases with no gene match: 6. Germline CDR1 MNHEY, CDR2 SMNVEV (reference sequence). The CDR3 runs 16 residues. The CDR3 here is CASSLSWDRAAETQYF. For the CDR3, the DNA is TGTGCCAGCAGTTTATCGTGGGACAGGGCGGCAGAGACCCAGTACTTC.

The V call is TRBV7-9, the J call TRBJ1-1; no firm D call. The CDR3 covers 14 residues. The V gene lost 0 bases and the J gene lost 4 bases, with 9 bases spanning the gap. Looked up from germline, CDR1 is SEHNR and CDR2 is FQNEAQ (reference sequence). CDR3 protein: CASSLASGSTEAFF. CDR3 DNA: TGTGCCAGCAGCTTAGCATCCGGGTCCACTGAAGCTTTCTTT.

This sequence joins TRBV28 and TRBJ1-2, with no clear D. CDR1 is MDHEN and CDR2 is SYDVKM in the germline V gene. The CDR3 consists of 12 residues. V shed 3 bases and J shed 5 bases, with 7 bases lying between them. The DNA for the CDR3 is TGTGCCAGCAGTTTGGGAGGGTATGGCTACACCTTC. Protein: CASSLGGYGYTF.

V gene TRBV4-3 combines with J gene TRBJ1-5, with D tentatively TRBD1 (6 bases). The length of the CDR3 is 17 residues. Per the germline V gene, CDR1 is LGHNA and CDR2 is YSLEER. V dropped 0 bases and J dropped 0 bases, with 12 bases sitting between them. Written as DNA, the CDR3 is TGCGCCAGCAGCCAAGAAACAGGGCCGTATAGCAATCAGCCCCAGCATTTT. This codes for CASSQETGPYSNQPQHF.

The J gene is TRBJ2-7, the V gene TRBV19; the D gene is possibly TRBD1 (7 bases). Trimming shortened V by 4 bases and J by 6 bases, and 16 bases separated the two germline ends. CDR1 is LNHDA and CDR2 is SQIVND in the germline V gene (reference sequence). The CDR3 is 14 amino acids. The DNA of the CDR3 is TGTGCCAGTAGTACAGGGGGGATAATCTCCGAGCAGTACTTC. This sequence encodes CASSTGGIISEQYF.

V is TRBV30 and J is TRBJ1-2; D might be TRBD1 (6 bases). Trimming stripped 4 bases from V and 6 bases from J, with 24 bases between. CDR1 and CDR2 from the germline V gene are GTSNPN and SVGIG (reference sequence). This CDR3 comprises 16 residues. The CDR3 coding sequence is TGTGCCTGGACCACATTTAGTACAGGGAAGACCGATGGCTACACCTTC. Translating it yields CAWTTFSTGKTDGYTF.

This clone was observed once. The rearrangement links TRBV9 to TRBJ2-3; unclear D gene. Germline V gene lookup returns CDR1 SGDLS and CDR2 YYNGEE. This CDR3 is built from 15 residues. V gave up 0 bases and J gave up 3 bases, with 11 bases separating them. The CDR3 DNA sequence: TGTGCCAGCAGCGTAGCCCCCCAGAGGACAGATACGCAGTATTTT. Encoded protein: CASSVAPQRTDTQYF.

The CDR3 DNA is TGTGCCAGCAGTTACGCTACGCTCACCTACGAGCAGTACTTC. Protein: CASSYATLTYEQYF. V and J are TRBV6-2 or TRBV6-3 and TRBJ2-7, with no clear D. There are 14 residues in the CDR3. Trimming removed 2 bases from V and 2 bases from J, with 10 bases in between. CDR1 MNHEY and CDR2 SVGEGT come from the germline V gene.

The V call is TRBV29-1, the J call TRBJ2-1; TRBD2 matches at 8 bases. CDR3 length: 19 residues. Per germline, CDR1 SQVTM and CDR2 ANQGSEA. V lost 0 bases and J lost 4; bases outside the gene matches: 17. CDR3 bases: TGCAGCGTTGAAGATTCGAAACGGGAGGGTCGAGGATCATACAATGAGCAGTTCTTC. It encodes CSVEDSKREGRGSYNEQFF.

The chain joins TRBV7-2 to TRBJ2-7; the D gene is possibly TRBD1 (6 bases). Germline V gene data show CDR1 as SGHTA and CDR2 as FQGNSA. The CDR3 is 14 amino acids. Trimming left V 5 bases short and J 5 bases short, with 16 bases between. CDR3 region: CASSPDRPRDEQYF. The DNA for the CDR3 is TGTGCCAGCAGCCCGGACAGACCCAGAGACGAGCAGTACTTC.

V gene TRBV11-2 combines with J gene TRBJ2-3, with 7 nucleotides matching TRBD2. This CDR3 contains 17 residues. The V gene's germline CDR1 is SGHAT and CDR2 FQNNGV. V was clipped by 2 bases and J by 10 bases; unmatched bases: 18. The CDR3 region is CASSLPLGVAGGLPQYF. The DNA of the CDR3 is TGTGCCAGCAGCTTACCTCTAGGGGTAGCGGGTGGGTTGCCGCAGTATTTT. The entire variable domain, with the rest obtained from reference TRBV11-2 and TRBJ2-3, is as follows: EAGVAQSPRYKIIEKRQSVAFWCNPISGHATLYWYQQILGQGPKLLIQFQNNGVVDDSQLPKDRFSAERLKGVDSTLKIQPAKLEDSAVYLCASSLPLGVAGGLPQYFGPGTRLTVL.

The chain couples TRBV30 to TRBJ2-7, with D perhaps matching TRBD1 or TRBD2 (5 bases each). Trimming left V 5 bases short and J 2 bases short, with 10 bases between. The CDR3 is made up of 12 amino acids. Germline CDR1 is GTSNPN and CDR2 is SVGIG (reference sequence). The DNA for the CDR3 is TGTGCCTGGGAGGGGCAAGCCTACGAGCAGTACTTC. Translation gives CAWEGQAYEQYF.

This clone showed up just a few times. The chain couples TRBV19 to TRBJ1-5, with unresolved D. V lost 1 base, J lost 5 bases, and 9 bases lay in between. The germline V gene encodes CDR1 LNHDA and CDR2 SQIVND (reference sequence). The CDR3 spans 14 residues. The CDR3 protein is CASSIGGGDQPQHF. In DNA form, the CDR3 reads TGTGCCAGTAGTATAGGGGGAGGCGATCAGCCCCAGCATTTT.

The chain carries TRBV10-3 and TRBJ2-2; 11 bases line up with TRBD2. The ends lost 6 bases at V and 0 bases at J; junction bases unmatched: 6. The CDR3 has 17 amino acids. In germline, CDR1 is ENHRY, CDR2 SYGVKD. The CDR3 sequence: CAISAGLAASNTGELFF. Written as DNA, the CDR3 is TGTGCCATCAGCGCGGGACTAGCGGCATCGAACACCGGGGAGCTGTTTTTT.